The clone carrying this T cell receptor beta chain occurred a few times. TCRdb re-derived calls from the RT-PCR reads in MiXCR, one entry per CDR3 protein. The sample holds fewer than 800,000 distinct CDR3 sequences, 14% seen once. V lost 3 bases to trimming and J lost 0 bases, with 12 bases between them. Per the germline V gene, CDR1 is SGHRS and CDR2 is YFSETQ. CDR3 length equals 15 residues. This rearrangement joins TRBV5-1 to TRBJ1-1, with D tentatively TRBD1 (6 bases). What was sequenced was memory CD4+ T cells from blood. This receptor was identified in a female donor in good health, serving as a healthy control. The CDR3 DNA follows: TGCGCCAGCAGCTCGGATGGACAGATGAACACTGAAGCTTTCTTT. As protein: CASSSDGQMNTEAFF.